The entry below describes one T cell receptor beta chain. What it binds is not known. In the PCR, 60 Vbeta and 13 Jbeta primers were used. Per the authors' pipeline: Counted up in a later analysis, unique TCR beta chains came to some 82 million, with around 10 million shared. Profiled with immunoSEQ multiplex PCR; TCRdb holds only in-frame clones, not every one. For V, J and clone size, that table is used; D and trimming come from the DNA. The table records approximately 110,000 clones, around 73% of them present only once. These data are taken from a study of cytomegalovirus exposure and HLA in healthy donors. About the study: Of around 400 genotyped donors, around 80% grouped in the Caucasian-associated ancestry cluster.

Study-wide results and limits: The study flagged some 170 TCR beta chains as cytomegalovirus-associated. Solely CMV serostatus was available to characterize immune exposure.

The CDR3 totals 13 residues. The J segment lost 8 bases and the V segment lost 3 bases, leaving 2 bases of the junction unmatched. The germline V gene has CDR1 SGHNT and CDR2 YYREEE (reference sequence). The sequence was collected from a man aged 35 to 55 in good health and CMV-seronegative. The rearrangement joins TRBV5-4 to TRBJ2-2; 9 nucleotides line up with TRBD1. The sequenced material came from PBMCs. The CDR3: CASSWDREGELFF. As DNA, the CDR3 is TGTGCCAGCAGCTGGGACAGGGAGGGGGAGCTGTTTTTT.